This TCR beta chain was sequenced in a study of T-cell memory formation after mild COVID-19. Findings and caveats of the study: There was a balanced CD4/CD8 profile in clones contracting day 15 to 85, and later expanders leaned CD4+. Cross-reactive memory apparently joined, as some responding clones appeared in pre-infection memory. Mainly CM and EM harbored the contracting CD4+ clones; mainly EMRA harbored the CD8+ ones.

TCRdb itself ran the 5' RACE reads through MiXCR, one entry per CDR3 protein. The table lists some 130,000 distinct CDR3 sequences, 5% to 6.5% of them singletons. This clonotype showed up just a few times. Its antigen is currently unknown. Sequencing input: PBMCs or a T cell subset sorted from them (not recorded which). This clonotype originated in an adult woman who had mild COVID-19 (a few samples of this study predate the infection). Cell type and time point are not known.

Written as DNA, the CDR3 is TGTGCCAGCAGTCCCCCGGCCCCCGGACCTCAGGGTGGAAACACCATATATTTT. It yields the protein CASSPPAPGPQGGNTIYF. The V call is TRBV12-3 or TRBV12-4, the J call TRBJ1-3; tentative D call: TRBD1 (5 bases). This CDR3 has 18 residues. Trimming shortened V by 5 bases and J by 3 bases, and 23 bases separated the two germline ends.